The 30 T cell receptor beta chains in this list originate from one sample, sequenced in a study of T cell changes during pregnancy in multiple sclerosis. Here immunoSEQ multiplex PCR was the method, and the copy in TCRdb shows in-frame clones only, minus some. The data show fewer than 20,000 clones, with about 88% seen just once and about 7.5% held by the top ten. Sample: CD8+ T cells from peripheral blood mononuclear cells, taken in the second trimester of pregnancy. Receptor source: a female donor in good health, enrolled as a control in a pregnancy study.

The rearrangement links TRBV7-8 to TRBJ2-7, with 8 nucleotides matching TRBD2. Germline-derived CDR1 and CDR2 are SGHVS and FQNEAQ. J gave up 3 bases and V 4 bases, and 8 bases lay outside the gene matches. The CDR3 covers 15 residues. The CDR3 sequence is CASSSELAADYEQYF. Here the CDR3 DNA reads TGTGCCAGCAGCTCAGAACTAGCGGCAGACTACGAGCAGTACTTC.

This clone was found once. CDR3: CASRGIQETQYF. The CDR3 DNA is TGTGCCAGCAGGGGCATCCAAGAGACCCAGTACTTC. The V call is TRBV9, the J call TRBJ2-5, with D unresolved. The CDR3 is 12 amino acids. Germline-derived CDR1 and CDR2 are SGDLS and YYNGEE. V lost 5 bases, J lost 1 base, and 6 bases lay in between. The complete variable domain, with remaining parts taken from reference TRBV9 and TRBJ2-5, reads DSGVTQTPKHLITATGQRVTLRCSPRSGDLSVYWYQQSLDQGLQFLIQYYNGEERAKGNILERFSAQQFPDLHSELNLSSLELGDSALYFCASRGIQETQYFGPGTRLLVL.

The J gene is TRBJ1-6, the V gene TRBV4-2; TRBD1 matches at 9 bases. This CDR3 comprises 16 residues. Germline CDR1 is LGHNA and CDR2 is YNFKEQ. Trimming took 0 bases from V and 9 from J; bases not matched to a gene: 6. The CDR3 nucleotides read TGTGCCAGCAGCCAAGATAGTGGGACAGGGAGTTCACCCCTCCACTTT. Translating it yields CASSQDSGTGSSPLHF.

V is TRBV11-2 and J is TRBJ1-3, with D perhaps TRBD1 (5 bases). V dropped 3 bases and J dropped 3 bases, with 18 bases sitting between them. The CDR3 runs to 17 residues. The germline V gene has CDR1 SGHAT and CDR2 FQNNGV. The CDR3 coding sequence is TGTGCCAGCAGCTTGAGGCCGGCAGGGTTCGATGGAAACACCATATATTTT. Translation: CASSLRPAGFDGNTIYF.

CDR3 sequence: CASSSRGYEQYF. CDR3 coding DNA: TGTGCCAGCAGCTCCCGGGGCTACGAGCAGTACTTC. The chain combines TRBV7-9 with TRBJ2-7; TRBD2 is a possible D gene (5 bases). The germline V and J ends were trimmed by 4 bases and 3 bases, with 7 bases remaining between them. This CDR3 spans 12 amino acids. CDR1 and CDR2 from the germline V gene are SEHNR and FQNEAQ (reference sequence). Full variable domain (outside the CDR3, taken from reference TRBV7-9 and TRBJ2-7): DTGVSQNPRHKITKRGQNVTFRCDPISEHNRLYWYRQTLGQGPEFLTYFQNEAQLEKSRLLSDRFSAERPKGSFSTLEIQRTEQGDSAMYLCASSSRGYEQYFGPGTRLTVT.

This chain joins TRBV7-8 and TRBJ1-1; D gene ambiguous. In germline, CDR1 is SGHVS, CDR2 FQNEAQ. V shed 3 bases and J shed 1 base, with 6 bases lying between them. CDR3 length: 13 residues. CDR3 loop: CASSLPRNTEAFF. For the CDR3, the DNA is TGTGCCAGCAGCTTGCCCAGGAACACTGAAGCTTTCTTT.

The CDR3 is CASDRVSTDTQYF. The CDR3 coding sequence is TGTGCCAGTGACCGGGTTAGCACAGATACGCAGTATTTT. This chain uses TRBV6-1 with TRBJ2-3; the D is unclear. Between the trimmed V and J ends, which lost 9 bases and 0 bases, there was a span of 10 bases. This CDR3 has 13 amino acids. Germline-derived CDR1 and CDR2 are MNHNS and SASEGT.

The CDR3 is CASLGVNTEAFF. CDR3 DNA sequence: TGTGCCAGCTTAGGGGTGAACACTGAAGCTTTCTTT. This chain joins TRBV7-9 and TRBJ1-1, with a possible D match to TRBD1 (5 bases). Per germline, CDR1 SEHNR and CDR2 FQNEAQ (reference sequence). V lost 8 bases and J lost 0, with 7 bases in between. The CDR3 is 12 residues long.

The chain recombines TRBV9 with TRBJ2-2; D unresolved. Trimming left V 3 bases short and J 8 bases short, with 11 bases between. The CDR3 has 13 amino acids. Germline CDR1 reads SGDLS; CDR2 reads YYNGEE. The CDR3 DNA reads TGTGCCAGCAGCGCCGAATACTATGGGGAGCTGTTTTTT. It specifies CASSAEYYGELFF.

This sequence joins TRBV14 and TRBJ2-2, with TRBD1 matching 9 bases. Per germline, CDR1 SGHDN and CDR2 FVKESK. CDR3 length: 16 residues. The J segment lost 6 bases and the V segment lost 3 bases, leaving 8 bases of the junction unmatched. The CDR3 nucleotides are TGTGCCAGCAGCCACTCCGGGACAGGGTTCCCCGGGGAGCTGTTTTTT. This translates into CASSHSGTGFPGELFF.

A remark on this clone: This sample includes further DNA sequences coding for the same CDR3. J is TRBJ2-1 and V is TRBV28; 9 positions agree with TRBD2. The germline V gene has CDR1 MDHEN and CDR2 SYDVKM. This CDR3 has 16 amino acids. Trimming cost V 9 bases and J 3 bases; bases outside gene matches: 12. CDR3 nucleotide sequence: TGTGCCAGTACTCAGGGATGGCGGGAGGGCTACAATGAGCAGTTCTTC. It yields the protein CASTQGWREGYNEQFF. The whole variable domain, filled in from reference TRBV28 and TRBJ2-1, reads DVKVTQSSRYLVKRTGEKVFLECVQDMDHENMFWYRQDPGLGLRLIYFSYDVKMKEKGDIPEGYSVSREKKERFSLILESASTNQTSMYLCASTQGWREGYNEQFFGPGTRLTVL.

This chain joins TRBV2 and TRBJ1-1; TRBD1 aligns across 8 bases. The germline CDR1 and CDR2 sequences are SNHLY and FYNNEI. The CDR3 sequence is 17 residues long. After removal of 4 bases from V and 1 base from J, the junction contained 11 bases not matched to a gene. The CDR3 DNA reads TGTGCCAGCAGTGGCCCAGGGGGCGAAACACCGAACACTGAAGCTTTCTTT. It is translated as CASSGPGGETPNTEAFF.

The gene calls are TRBV7-8 and TRBJ2-5; D possibly corresponds to TRBD1 (6 bases). The CDR3 has 18 amino acids. V lost 4 bases, J lost 1 base, and 22 bases lay in between. Per the germline V gene, CDR1 is SGHVS and CDR2 is FQNEAQ. Here the CDR3 reads CASSSGQKVWRPQETQYF. CDR3 DNA sequence: TGTGCCAGCAGCTCCGGACAGAAGGTTTGGCGTCCCCAAGAGACCCAGTACTTC.

The chain is built from TRBV5-1 and TRBJ1-2; 11 bases match TRBD1. Germline CDR1 is SGHRS and CDR2 is YFSETQ. V lost 4 bases and J lost 3; bases outside the gene matches: 8. The CDR3 spans 16 residues. The CDR3: CASSGAGTGGYYGYTF. Written as DNA, the CDR3 is TGCGCCAGCAGCGGGGCCGGGACAGGGGGTTACTATGGCTACACCTTC.

The chain has TRBV2 and TRBJ2-7; D is perhaps TRBD2 (7 bases). Germline CDR1 and CDR2: SNHLY and FYNNEI. Trimming shortened V by 2 bases and J by 3 bases, and 17 bases separated the two germline ends. This CDR3 is built from 16 residues. CDR3 nucleotides: TGTGCCAGCAGTGAAAATCGCGGGGGCCCCAGCTACGAGCAGTACTTC. Translation: CASSENRGGPSYEQYF.

This clone was counted a few times. The chain has TRBV29-1 and TRBJ2-6; D is ambiguous. Germline V gives CDR1 SQVTM, CDR2 ANQGSEA. This CDR3 spans 13 amino acids. Trimming removed 4 bases at V and 0 bases at J, with 4 bases between. DNA of the CDR3: TGCAGCGTTGTATTCTCTGGGGCCAACGTCCTGACTTTC. The encoded protein is CSVVFSGANVLTF.

This sequence joins TRBV4-2 and TRBJ2-3; 16 positions agree with TRBD2. Trimming removed 0 bases from V and 4 bases from J; junction bases left unmatched: 7. This CDR3 has 19 amino acids. CDR1 is LGHNA, CDR2 YNFKEQ, per germline. The CDR3: CASSQEGLAGGPGSDTQYF. In DNA, the CDR3 is TGTGCCAGCAGCCAAGAGGGACTAGCGGGGGGGCCGGGGTCAGATACGCAGTATTTT.

This chain links TRBV20-1 with TRBJ2-5; D unresolved. Germline CDR1 DFQATT, CDR2 SNEGSKA (reference sequence). There are 10 residues in the CDR3. Trimming took 6 bases from V and 4 from J, leaving 6 bases between them. DNA of the CDR3: TGCAGTGCCGAGAGAGAGACCCAGTACTTC. This gives the protein CSAERETQYF.

The chain links TRBV7-9 to TRBJ2-4, with a possible D match to TRBD2 (5 bases). Per the germline V gene, CDR1 is SEHNR and CDR2 is FQNEAQ (reference sequence). The CDR3 loop spans 16 amino acids. Trimming shortened V by 5 bases and J by 3 bases, and 17 bases separated the two germline ends. CDR3: CASSPGRLADKNIQYF. CDR3 sequence (DNA): TGTGCCAGCAGCCCCGGGCGGCTAGCCGACAAAAACATTCAGTACTTC.

The chain carries TRBV19 and TRBJ1-1; weak D call: TRBD1 (5 bases). From germline, CDR1 is LNHDA and CDR2 SQIVND (reference sequence). The CDR3 length is 14 residues. V dropped 5 bases and J dropped 4 bases, with 14 bases sitting between them. The CDR3 nucleotides are TGTGCCAGTAGTCCGGGGGGAGGGCTCACTGAAGCTTTCTTT. As protein: CASSPGGGLTEAFF.

The V and J genes are TRBV5-1 and TRBJ2-7; 7 bases fit TRBD1. This CDR3 has 13 amino acids. CDR1 SGHRS and CDR2 YFSETQ come from the germline V gene. With 0 bases clipped from V and 5 bases from J, the junction kept 2 bases outside the gene matches. The CDR3 DNA follows: TGCGCCAGCAGCTTGGGACAGGGTAACGAGCAGTACTTC. The encoded protein is CASSLGQGNEQYF.

This clone has a single count. The J gene is TRBJ2-1, the V gene TRBV6-5; D is possibly TRBD2 (5 bases). Germline CDR1 and CDR2: MNHEY and SVGAGI. V dropped 3 bases and J dropped 3 bases, with 15 bases sitting between them. The CDR3 is made up of 16 amino acids. CDR3 DNA sequence: TGTGCCAGCAGTTATCGAGCCAGCGGCAGCTACAATGAGCAGTTCTTC. Encoded protein: CASSYRASGSYNEQFF.

This clone was detected only a few times. The V and J genes are TRBV5-6 and TRBJ1-5; D is unresolved. Trimming removed 4 bases at V and 9 bases at J, with 17 bases between. Germline V CDR1 and CDR2: SGHDT, YYEEEE. This CDR3 comprises 14 residues. Here the CDR3 reads CASSPGSARGPQHF. The CDR3 DNA sequence: TGTGCCAGCAGCCCCGGGTCGGCTCGGGGGCCCCAGCATTTT.

The rearrangement uses TRBV5-1 and TRBJ1-1, with no clear D. V was cut by 6 bases and J by 0 bases, with 15 bases left in between. CDR3 size: 15 residues. Germline V gene lookup returns CDR1 SGHRS and CDR2 YFSETQ. The CDR3 here is CASTLTAALNTEAFF. The DNA for the CDR3 is TGCGCCAGCACTCTAACGGCGGCATTGAACACTGAAGCTTTCTTT.

The chain employs TRBV6-5 and TRBJ2-1; D is undetermined. Looked up from germline, CDR1 is MNHEY and CDR2 is SVGAGI. Trimming took off 0 bases at V and 4 bases at J, with 13 bases between the two ends. The CDR3 loop spans 16 amino acids. The CDR3 reads CASSYSMARRYNEQFF. The CDR3 nucleotides are TGTGCCAGCAGTTACTCGATGGCGAGGCGTTACAATGAGCAGTTCTTC.

The V gene is TRBV28, the J gene TRBJ2-1; tentatively, D is TRBD1 (6 bases). Per the germline V gene, CDR1 is MDHEN and CDR2 is SYDVKM. The CDR3 is 14 amino acids. V was clipped by 3 bases and J by 5 bases, with 11 bases between them. CDR3 nucleotides: TGTGCCAGCAGTTTGGGGGCTCAGGACAATGAGCAGTTCTTC. Translating it yields CASSLGAQDNEQFF.

The rearrangement links TRBV19 to TRBJ2-6; weak D call: TRBD1 (5 bases). This CDR3 has 16 residues. Trimming left V 7 bases short and J 0 bases short, with 13 bases between. Germline-derived CDR1 and CDR2 are LNHDA and SQIVND (reference sequence). The DNA of the CDR3 is TGTGCCAGTACCCGACAGATGAGCTCTGGGGCCAACGTCCTGACTTTC. Protein sequence: CASTRQMSSGANVLTF.

The chain combines TRBV5-8 with TRBJ2-3; TRBD2 agrees at 10 bases. Germline V gene data show CDR1 as SGHTS and CDR2 as YDEGEE. V shed 3 bases, J shed 6 bases, and the junction held 10 bases outside the gene matches. CDR3 length: 16 residues. CDR3 DNA: TGTGCCAGCAGCTCAATTAGCGGGGGGCCCTGGGATACGCAGTATTTT. It specifies CASSSISGGPWDTQYF.

The chain has TRBV7-2 and TRBJ2-7; the D gene is possibly TRBD1 (5 bases). CDR1 is SGHTA, CDR2 FQGNSA, per germline. V was shortened by 5 bases and J by 6 bases, with 14 bases between the two germline ends. The CDR3 sequence is 13 residues long. The CDR3 loop reads CASSPARALEQYF. CDR3 DNA sequence: TGTGCCAGCAGCCCCGCCAGGGCCCTCGAGCAGTACTTC.

This clone was counted only a few times. The chain has TRBV13 and TRBJ2-7, with 9 bases fitting TRBD2. Per the germline V gene, CDR1 is PRHDT and CDR2 is FYEKMQ (reference sequence). This CDR3 is 14 amino acids long. Trimming at V came to 3 bases and at J to 7 bases, leaving 7 bases not matched to a gene. CDR3 in amino acids: CASSLRGGQHEQYF. Written as DNA, the CDR3 is TGTGCCAGCAGCTTGCGGGGGGGCCAGCATGAGCAGTACTTC.